This entry concerns a single T cell receptor beta chain. The target antigen is unknown. Per TCR library, about 3.5 ug of total RNA was used. Nested PCRs (around 15 and 9 cycles, two total) were applied to TCRalpha and TCRbeta cDNA. TCRdb re-called the 5' RACE reads and gives one entry per CDR3 protein, without DNA. The table for this sample gives hundreds of thousands of distinct CDR3 sequences. The data are from a study of monozygotic twins with inflammatory bowel disease. This CDR3 is built from 16 residues. The V gene's germline CDR1 is SGHTA and CDR2 FQGNSA. Overall study results and limits: IBD patients, compared with healthy twins, shared fewer clonotypes with others (especially with disease activity). TCRbeta diversity (inverse Simpson) was lower in IBD patients than in healthy co-twins.

The chain uses TRBV7-2 and TRBJ1-2; TCRdb reports TRBD1, a call that lacks DNA to check it against. The TCR was taken from a human donor with ulcerative colitis or Crohn's disease, or a healthy co-twin of an affected twin (not recorded which). Sequencing used blood. CDR3 in amino acids: CASSLAPSGTSGGYTF. Complete variable domain (other parts from reference TRBV7-2 and TRBJ1-2): GAGVSQSPSNKVTEKGKDVELRCDPISGHTALYWYRQSLGQGLEFLIYFQGNSAPDKSGLPSDRFSAERTGGSVSTLTIQRTQQEDSAVYLCASSLAPSGTSGGYTFGSGTRLTVV.